These 2 T cell receptor beta chains were sequenced from one sample in a study of vaccination and CD4 T cells after COVID-19. Their antigens remain unidentified. Noted treatment: roughly ten-day PBMC culture with coronavirus spike peptide pools or control peptides (ViraFEST assay). Sequenced with the Oncomine TCR Beta short-read assay was DNA taken from cultured CD4+ T cells. TCRdb reanalysed the PCR reads using MiXCR and keeps one entry per CDR3 protein. The table shows about 21,000 distinct CDR3 sequences, with approximately 45% occurring only once. Here the sequenced sample was CD4+ T cells from blood, cultured in vitro, taken before SARS-CoV-2 vaccination. The receptor set was obtained from a human donor who had recovered from COVID-19.

The chain links TRBV19 to TRBJ1-4; no definite D call. Trimming took off 7 bases at V and 8 bases at J, with 14 bases between the two ends. The CDR3 runs to 13 residues. Germline CDR1 LNHDA, CDR2 SQIVND (reference sequence). The CDR3 reads CASTVGVGEKLFF. The CDR3 DNA follows: TGTGCCAGTACGGTCGGGGTTGGGGAAAAACTGTTTTTT.

The genes are TRBV10-3 and TRBJ1-1; D is perhaps TRBD1 (6 bases). The V and J ends lost 7 bases and 7 bases respectively, with 16 bases between them. From germline, CDR1 is ENHRY and CDR2 SYGVKD. This CDR3 region has 13 residues. The CDR3 sequence is CAIKPDRLHEAFF. The CDR3 bases are TGTGCCATCAAGCCCGACAGGTTACATGAAGCTTTCTTT.